The source of this T cell receptor beta chain is a study of T cells in Graves' hyperthyroidism and ophthalmopathy. From RNA transcripts, TCR beta CDR3 regions were amplified. The study used the HTBI primer set for a first-round RT-PCR of the TCR CDR3. Each CDR3 protein gets one entry after TCRdb re-called the multiplex PCR reads with MiXCR. The sample consists of around 490,000 distinct CDR3 sequences, about 20% of them appearing once. Exclusion of a patient resulted from uncontrolled infection, other autoimmune disease, pregnancy or lactation. Turning to this clonotype: The antigen is unknown.

Overall study findings and caveats: Ophthalmopathy was distinguished from stable hyperthyroidism by 13 V-J signatures. Most expanded thyroid clonotypes above 0.001 also appeared in blood.

The CDR3 is made up of 16 amino acids. The V and J ends lost 0 bases and 7 bases respectively, with 20 bases between them. CDR1 and CDR2 (germline): SGHRS, YFSETQ. The source is a man in his forties or fifties with Graves' ophthalmopathy. Input material: blood. The V gene is TRBV5-1, the J gene TRBJ2-7; D is uncertain. CDR3: CASSLGPRRPLGEQYF. The CDR3 region has the DNA TGCGCCAGCAGCTTGGGTCCCAGGCGGCCCCTGGGAGAGCAGTACTTC.